The 16 T cell receptor beta chains in this list originate from one sample, sequenced in a study of identical twins. TCRdb called the 5' RACE reads again in MiXCR, with one record for every CDR3 protein. The sample gives fewer than 650,000 distinct CDR3 sequences, roughly 9.9% of which show up once; roughly 3% is in the top ten. The same sample was also studied in work on yellow fever vaccine responses in identical twins.

Sequences were obtained from PBMCs. Source of these receptors: a woman between 18 and 29 years old in good health.

There are many counts of this clonotype. This chain joins TRBV12-3 or TRBV12-4 and TRBJ2-3; the D gene is possibly TRBD2 (5 bases). This CDR3 is built from 13 residues. Trimming took off 2 bases at V and 8 bases at J, with 11 bases between the two ends. The CDR3 bases are TGTGCCAGCAGTTTATCAGAACGGGGTACGCAGTATTTT. Encoded protein: CASSLSERGTQYF.

This clonotype was observed at least ten times. This rearrangement joins TRBV10-3 to TRBJ1-2; possible D gene TRBD1, 5 bases. CDR1 ENHRY and CDR2 SYGVKD come from the germline V gene. Deletions cut 2 bases from V and 3 bases from J, with 10 bases between. The CDR3 is 14 amino acids. The CDR3 protein is CAISERGAYYGYTF. The CDR3, as DNA: TGTGCCATCAGTGAGAGGGGAGCCTACTATGGCTACACCTTC.

This clonotype appeared many times. The rearrangement uses TRBV20-1 and TRBJ1-5, with D possibly TRBD1 on 5 matching bases. This CDR3 comprises 12 residues. Germline values: CDR1 DFQATT, CDR2 SNEGSKA (reference sequence). Trimming removed 7 bases from V and 3 bases from J, with 10 bases in between. CDR3 coding DNA: TGCAGTGTAGCGACAGTCAATCAGCCCCAGCATTTT. Protein: CSVATVNQPQHF.

This clonotype was picked up many times. The genes are TRBV28 and TRBJ2-3; 13 bases agree with TRBD2. CDR1 MDHEN and CDR2 SYDVKM come from the germline V gene. The CDR3 covers 18 residues. With V trimmed by 1 base and J by 2 bases, 6 bases remained unmatched. The CDR3: CASSLYPGLAGPTDTQYF. The CDR3 DNA reads as TGTGCCAGCAGTTTATATCCGGGACTAGCGGGACCCACAGATACGCAGTATTTT. Full variable domain (remainder filled in from reference TRBV28 and TRBJ2-3): DVKVTQSSRYLVKRTGEKVFLECVQDMDHENMFWYRQDPGLGLRLIYFSYDVKMKEKGDIPEGYSVSREKKERFSLILESASTNQTSMYLCASSLYPGLAGPTDTQYFGPGTRLTVL.

The V gene is TRBV4-1, the J gene TRBJ2-7; 10 bases are shared with TRBD2. V gave up 0 bases and J gave up 5 bases; unmatched junction bases: 22. This CDR3 spans 21 amino acids. Germline V lookup: CDR1 MGHRA, CDR2 YSYEKL. The CDR3 DNA is TGCGCCAGCAGCCAAGATGGGGAAGATTTCAGCGGGAGGGCCGTCGGGGACGAGCAGTACTTC. Translating it yields CASSQDGEDFSGRAVGDEQYF.

This clonotype showed up just a few times. The chain links TRBV27 to TRBJ2-7, with 13 bases identical to TRBD2. Germline trimming cut 5 bases from V and 7 bases from J; bases unmatched to any gene: 5. The CDR3 totals 14 residues. Germline V gene lookup returns CDR1 MNHEY and CDR2 SMNVEV (reference sequence). CDR3 sequence reads: CASSLGLAGREQYF. Here the CDR3 DNA reads TGTGCCAGCAGTCTGGGACTAGCGGGAAGAGAGCAGTACTTC.

There are a few counts of this clonotype. The chain joins TRBV7-2 to TRBJ2-3; 10 bases agree with TRBD2. The CDR3 loop spans 15 amino acids. V lost 5 bases to trimming and J lost 5 bases; unmatched junction nucleotides: 7. Germline CDR1 is SGHTA and CDR2 is FQGNSA. The CDR3 coding sequence is TGTGCCAGCAGCCCAAGCGGGAGGGCCGGAGATACGCAGTATTTT. This translates into CASSPSGRAGDTQYF.

This clonotype was counted between two and nine times. The chain recombines TRBV5-1 with TRBJ2-3; possible D gene TRBD1, 6 bases. Germline lookup yields CDR1 SGHRS and CDR2 YFSETQ. CDR3 length: 15 amino acids. V dropped 2 bases and J dropped 4 bases, with 14 bases sitting between them. The CDR3, as DNA: TGCGCCAGCAGCTTTACCCCGAAGGGGGCAGATACGCAGTATTTT. It specifies CASSFTPKGADTQYF. The whole variable domain, filled in from reference TRBV5-1 and TRBJ2-3, reads KAGVTQTPRYLIKTRGQQVTLSCSPISGHRSVSWYQQTPGQGLQFLFEYFSETQRNKGNFPGRFSGRQFSNSRSEMNVSTLELGDSALYLCASSFTPKGADTQYFGPGTRLTVL.

This clonotype was counted between two and nine times. The chain couples TRBV7-9 to TRBJ2-1, with unresolved D. CDR1 and CDR2 from the germline V gene are SEHNR and FQNEAQ (reference sequence). CDR3 length: 14 amino acids. V gave up 5 bases and J gave up 7 bases, with 15 bases separating them. The DNA of the CDR3 is TGTGCCAGCAGCCCCGTCCCTCTAGGGAATGAGCAGTTCTTC. It codes for CASSPVPLGNEQFF.

The chain employs TRBV7-2 and TRBJ1-5, with D hard to call. Per the germline V gene, CDR1 is SGHTA and CDR2 is FQGNSA. The V gene lost 3 bases and the J gene lost 7 bases, with 7 bases spanning the gap. This CDR3 is 12 amino acids long. The chain's CDR3 is CASSFFSQPQHF. The CDR3 region has the DNA TGTGCCAGCAGCTTTTTTTCGCAGCCCCAGCATTTT.

The genes are TRBV27 and TRBJ1-4, with TRBD1 as a possible D gene (5 bases). V lost 8 bases, J lost 4 bases, and 11 bases lay in between. The CDR3 runs 13 residues. From germline, CDR1 is MNHEY and CDR2 SMNVEV (reference sequence). CDR3 in DNA: TGTGCCAGCGGGCGGGGGGTTAATGAAAAACTGTTTTTT. Its translation: CASGRGVNEKLFF.

The V gene is TRBV18, the J gene TRBJ1-1, with D perhaps TRBD1 (5 bases). The CDR3 totals 14 residues. V was shortened by 3 bases and J by 1 base, with 9 bases between the two germline ends. Germline values: CDR1 KGHSH, CDR2 LQKENI. CDR3 loop: CASSPRDQNTEAFF. DNA for the CDR3: TGTGCCAGCTCACCCCGGGACCAGAACACTGAAGCTTTCTTT.

The sample holds many counts of this clonotype. The rearrangement uses TRBV10-3 and TRBJ2-2; D is unresolved. CDR3 length: 13 residues. The V gene lost 3 bases and the J gene lost 2 bases, with 4 bases spanning the gap. The germline CDR1 and CDR2 sequences are ENHRY and SYGVKD. The CDR3 DNA reads as TGTGCCATCAGTGACCTCAACACCGGGGAGCTGTTTTTT. Its protein product is CAISDLNTGELFF.

This clonotype came up many times. V is TRBV28 and J is TRBJ1-5; a weak D match, TRBD1 (5 bases). The CDR3 has 14 residues. The germline V gene has CDR1 MDHEN and CDR2 SYDVKM. V lost 6 bases to trimming and J lost 2 bases, with 11 bases between them. The CDR3 DNA is TGTGCCAGCAGCCCTACGACAGGCAATCAGCCCCAGCATTTT. It specifies CASSPTTGNQPQHF.

The V gene is TRBV19, the J gene TRBJ2-1; tentatively, D is TRBD1 (6 bases). The V gene's germline CDR1 is LNHDA and CDR2 SQIVND (reference sequence). The CDR3 has 15 residues. Trimming removed 5 bases from V and 5 bases from J, with 16 bases in between. CDR3 in amino acids: CASSPMGAGHNEQFF. The CDR3, as DNA: TGTGCCAGTAGTCCGATGGGGGCAGGGCACAATGAGCAGTTCTTC. Together with reference TRBV19 and TRBJ2-1, the CDR3 gives the full variable domain: DGGITQSPKYLFRKEGQNVTLSCEQNLNHDAMYWYRQDPGQGLRLIYYSQIVNDFQKGDIAEGYSVSREKKESFPLTVTSAQKNPTAFYLCASSPMGAGHNEQFFGPGTRLTVL.

The chain couples TRBV27 to TRBJ1-1, with D unclear. Germline assignment: CDR1 MNHEY and CDR2 SMNVEV (reference sequence). The germline V and J ends were trimmed by 6 bases and 0 bases, with 20 bases remaining between them. This CDR3 comprises 17 residues. In DNA, the CDR3 is TGTGCCAGCAGCATCTCGAGGCGGAACCCCATGAACACTGAAGCTTTCTTT. Translated: CASSISRRNPMNTEAFF.